Below are 17 T cell receptor beta chains sequenced from a single sample in a study of siplizumab effects on memory and regulatory T cells. The assay was immunoSEQ multiplex PCR, and TCRdb's table has in-frame clones only and misses some. The table includes 100,000 or so clones, around 92% detected once. Sequenced: CD4+ T cells sorted from blood. These receptors were collected from a human donor in good health.

The chain links TRBV28 to TRBJ1-2; D may be TRBD1 (5 bases). V was cut by 4 bases and J by 4 bases, with 10 bases left in between. The CDR3 has 13 amino acids. Germline V CDR1 and CDR2: MDHEN, SYDVKM. The CDR3 here is CASSSGAGYGYTF. The DNA of the CDR3 is TGTGCCAGCAGTTCCGGGGCAGGCTATGGCTACACCTTC.

This chain uses TRBV6-5 with TRBJ1-2, with 8 bases aligning to TRBD1. Germline V gene lookup returns CDR1 MNHEY and CDR2 SVGAGI. V lost 4 bases, J lost 7 bases, and 2 bases stayed unmatched. CDR3 size: 12 residues. Here the CDR3 reads CASSSTGGGYTF. DNA of the CDR3: TGTGCCAGCAGTTCCACAGGGGGTGGCTACACCTTC.

The genes are TRBV6-1 and TRBJ1-1; 9 bases are shared with TRBD1. The CDR3 totals 16 residues. Unmatched junction bases numbered 9, after V lost 4 bases and J lost 3 bases. CDR1 is MNHNS, CDR2 SASEGT, per germline. Written as DNA, the CDR3 is TGTGCCAGCAGTGGGGACAGGGCACTCTCCGACACTGAAGCTTTCTTT. Protein sequence: CASSGDRALSDTEAFF.

The chain has TRBV19 and TRBJ1-1; tentative D call: TRBD1 (6 bases). The V end lost 6 bases, the J end lost 1 base, and 12 bases lay between the germline ends. This CDR3 region has 14 residues. Germline V gives CDR1 LNHDA, CDR2 SQIVND (reference sequence). The CDR3: CASRTQGKNTEAFF. The CDR3 nucleotides are TGTGCCAGTAGGACCCAGGGGAAGAACACTGAAGCTTTCTTT. The full variable domain, rest sourced from reference TRBV19 and TRBJ1-1, is DGGITQSPKYLFRKEGQNVTLSCEQNLNHDAMYWYRQDPGQGLRLIYYSQIVNDFQKGDIAEGYSVSREKKESFPLTVTSAQKNPTAFYLCASRTQGKNTEAFFGQGTRLTVV.

V and J are TRBV12-5 and TRBJ1-1; possible D gene TRBD1, 6 bases. This CDR3 is built from 13 residues. Trimming pared 0 bases from V and 8 bases from J, leaving 10 bases between. Looked up from germline, CDR1 is LGHNT and CDR2 is FRNRAP. DNA of the CDR3: TGTGCTAGTGGTTTGGTCCGGGGGACAGAAGCTTTCTTT. Amino acid sequence: CASGLVRGTEAFF. The entire variable domain, with the rest obtained from reference TRBV12-5 and TRBJ1-1, is as follows: DARVTQTPRHKVTEMGQEVTMRCQPILGHNTVFWYRQTMMQGLELLAYFRNRAPLDDSGMPKDRFSAEMPDATLATLKIQPSEPRDSAVYFCASGLVRGTEAFFGQGTRLTVV.

V and J are TRBV7-3 and TRBJ2-3, with TRBD1 identical over 8 bases. Looked up from germline, CDR1 is SGHTA and CDR2 is FQGTGA. The CDR3 has 14 amino acids. J lost 1 base, V lost 3 bases, and 0 bases had no gene match. This chain's CDR3 is CASSLGQGTDTQYF. The CDR3, as DNA: TGTGCCAGCAGCTTGGGACAGGGCACAGATACGCAGTATTTT.

This clone has just one count. The chain combines TRBV7-2 with TRBJ2-7; 9 nucleotides match TRBD1. The germline CDR1 and CDR2 sequences are SGHTA and FQGNSA. V was pared by 5 bases and J by 5 bases, with 10 bases of the junction left unmatched. This CDR3 has 15 amino acids. The CDR3, as DNA: TGTGCCAGCAGCCCCGGGGGGACAGGGATCCACGAGCAGTACTTC. This codes for CASSPGGTGIHEQYF. Full variable domain (missing parts from reference TRBV7-2 and TRBJ2-7): GAGVSQSPSNKVTEKGKDVELRCDPISGHTALYWYRQSLGQGLEFLIYFQGNSAPDKSGLPSDRFSAERTGGSVSTLTIQRTQQEDSAVYLCASSPGGTGIHEQYFGPGTRLTVT.

The chain recombines TRBV19 with TRBJ1-2; weak D call: TRBD1 (5 bases). The CDR3 is 17 amino acids. From germline, CDR1 is LNHDA and CDR2 SQIVND (reference sequence). V lost 1 base to trimming and J lost 0 bases, with 15 bases between them. CDR3 in amino acids: CASSIGVRTQANYGYTF. CDR3 nucleotide sequence: TGTGCCAGTAGTATAGGGGTACGGACACAGGCTAACTATGGCTACACCTTC.

The rearrangement uses TRBV9 and TRBJ2-5; 10 nucleotides agree with TRBD2. The CDR3 covers 16 residues. Germline CDR1 SGDLS, CDR2 YYNGEE. V was pared by 0 bases and J by 1 base, with 3 bases of the junction left unmatched. The CDR3 region is CASSVGVAGGQETQYF. As DNA, the CDR3 is TGTGCCAGCAGCGTAGGGGTAGCGGGGGGCCAAGAGACCCAGTACTTC.

The chain combines TRBV18 with TRBJ1-3; 8 bases map to TRBD1. This CDR3 comprises 15 residues. Germline loops: CDR1 KGHSH, CDR2 LQKENI. V was clipped by 5 bases and J by 0 bases; unmatched bases: 3. CDR3 residues: CASSEGQVSGNTIYF. The CDR3 bases are TGTGCCAGCTCAGAGGGACAGGTCTCTGGAAACACCATATATTTT.

This chain connects TRBV28 to TRBJ2-3; no clear D gene. From germline, CDR1 is MDHEN and CDR2 SYDVKM. This CDR3 comprises 14 residues. V dropped 5 bases and J dropped 7 bases, with 16 bases sitting between them. The DNA of the CDR3 is TGTGCCAGCAGTCTCCTCCAGTGGGGAAATACGCAGTATTTT. This codes for CASSLLQWGNTQYF.

V gene TRBV28 combines with J gene TRBJ2-5; D not resolved. Germline V CDR1 and CDR2: MDHEN, SYDVKM. The V gene lost 5 bases and the J gene lost 0 bases, with 16 bases spanning the gap. This CDR3 has 16 residues. In DNA form, the CDR3 reads TGTGCCAGCAGTCGACCCGGTAGTTCGTACCAAGAGACCCAGTACTTC. This sequence encodes CASSRPGSSYQETQYF.

The rearrangement joins TRBV19 to TRBJ2-1, with 14 bases fitting TRBD2. The CDR3 has 14 amino acids. In germline, CDR1 is LNHDA, CDR2 SQIVND (reference sequence). With 4 bases clipped from V and 8 bases from J, the junction kept 1 base outside the gene matches. The CDR3 loop reads CASSRLAGGHEQFF. The CDR3 bases are TGTGCCAGTAGTAGACTAGCGGGGGGGCATGAGCAGTTCTTC.

The chain carries TRBV29-1 and TRBJ2-3, with TRBD2 matching 8 bases. From germline, CDR1 is SQVTM and CDR2 ANQGSEA. V lost 7 bases, J lost 4 bases, and 10 bases stayed unmatched. The CDR3 totals 14 residues. CDR3 sequence (DNA): TGCAGCGCGACGGGACTAGGGGATCCAGATACGCAGTATTTT. This encodes CSATGLGDPDTQYF.

This sequence joins TRBV5-1 and TRBJ2-7; D is perhaps TRBD2 (5 bases). Trimming shortened V by 5 bases and J by 0 bases, and 15 bases separated the two germline ends. Germline CDR1 and CDR2: SGHRS and YFSETQ. The CDR3 loop spans 15 amino acids. This CDR3 is CASRAGSGPSYEQYF. The CDR3 nucleotides are TGCGCCAGCAGAGCCGGAAGCGGACCCTCCTACGAGCAGTACTTC.

V usage is TRBV6-5 and J usage is TRBJ2-7; D gene uncertain. The length of the CDR3 is 15 residues. Trimming pared 2 bases from V and 2 bases from J, leaving 13 bases between. Germline V gene data show CDR1 as MNHEY and CDR2 as SVGAGI. CDR3 region: CASSYTKGNTYEQYF. CDR3 nucleotides: TGTGCCAGCAGTTACACGAAAGGGAATACCTACGAGCAGTACTTC.

The V call is TRBV7-2, the J call TRBJ2-1; tentatively, D is TRBD1 (6 bases). Germline V gives CDR1 SGHTA, CDR2 FQGNSA. There are 12 residues in the CDR3. Between the trimmed V and J ends, which lost 7 bases and 6 bases, there was a span of 10 bases. The CDR3 protein is CASTRGGNEQFF. The CDR3 DNA is TGTGCCAGCACCAGAGGGGGCAATGAGCAGTTCTTC.